The rows below give T cell receptor beta chains drawn from one sample of a study of blood T cell repertoires in COVID-19. The method was immunoSEQ multiplex PCR; TCRdb's version includes in-frame clones alone and lacks a portion of them. The table shows around 200,000 clones, with 85% occurring only once. Sequenced input: PBMCs or T cells enriched from blood (not recorded which). Receptors were obtained from a man aged 40-49 years who had recovered from COVID-19. Each CDR3 is given with its conserved first and last residue. Fields, in order: CDR3 length, D gene, clone size, V gene, J gene, CDR3 DNA, CDR3 protein. A D gene is named only where the DNA matches it firmly. The size entry is marked missing in some rows and otherwise reads once, few, many or a size class.

length: 13
D: NA
size: NA
V: TRBV5-1
J: TRBJ2-7
DNA: TGCGCCAGCAGGTTTGAGGGGGTAAGGGAGCAGTACTTC
CDR3: CASRFEGVREQYF

length: 14
D: TRBD2
size: NA
V: TRBV11-3
J: TRBJ2-1
DNA: TGTGCCAGCACCCAAAGCGGGACCCTCAATGAGCAGTTCTTC
CDR3: CASTQSGTLNEQFF

length: 15
D: NA
size: once
V: TRBV11-1
J: TRBJ2-3
DNA: TGTGCCAGCAGCTTAGATTCAGGCGACCCAGATACGCAGTATTTT
CDR3: CASSLDSGDPDTQYF

length: 19
D: NA
size: once
V: TRBV7-9
J: TRBJ1-5
DNA: TGTGCCAGCAGCTTAGTGGTTGGTTTGGAGTATTATAGCAATCAGCCCCAGCATTTT
CDR3: CASSLVVGLEYYSNQPQHF

length: 13
D: TRBD2
size: NA
V: TRBV11-2
J: TRBJ2-5
DNA: TGTGCCAGCAGCGGACTAGCGGGAGAGACCCAGTACTTC
CDR3: CASSGLAGETQYF

length: 13
D: TRBD1
size: NA
V: TRBV7-6
J: TRBJ2-1
DNA: TGTGCCAGCCGCAGGACAGGGGGCAGTGAGCAGTTCTTC
CDR3: CASRRTGGSEQFF

length: 15
D: NA
size: NA
V: TRBV19
J: TRBJ1-6
DNA: TGTGCCGCGGGCAGTTCAAGCTCCTATAATTCACCCCTCCACTTT
CDR3: CAAGSSSSYNSPLHF

length: 15
D: NA
size: NA
V: TRBV7-9
J: TRBJ1-6
DNA: TGTGCCAGCAGCCGCGTAGGGGAGGGCAATTCACCCCTCCACTTT
CDR3: CASSRVGEGNSPLHF

length: 17
D: NA
size: NA
V: TRBV7-9
J: TRBJ1-1
DNA: TGTGCCAGCAGCTTACGTGAGGGTTCTAGGGCCCACGGTGAAGCTTTCTTT
CDR3: CASSLREGSRAHGEAFF

length: 13
D: NA
size: NA
V: TRBV11-2
J: TRBJ2-7
DNA: TGTGCCAGCAGCCTTAGCGGCTCCTACGAGCAGTACTTC
CDR3: CASSLSGSYEQYF

length: 18
D: NA
size: NA
V: TRBV25-1
J: TRBJ2-7
DNA: TGTGCCAGCAGTGAATCCGCAGGGTACCTCCCTAGACCCTACGAGCAGTACTTC
CDR3: CASSESAGYLPRPYEQYF

length: 15
D: NA
size: NA
V: TRBV7-2
J: TRBJ1-5
DNA: TGTGCCAGCAGCCAACAGGGCCCTGGCAATCAGCCCCAGCATTTT
CDR3: CASSQQGPGNQPQHF

length: 13
D: TRBD1
size: NA
V: TRBV19
J: TRBJ1-5
DNA: TGTGCCAGTAGGCGACAGGGAGATCAGCCCCAGCATTTT
CDR3: CASRRQGDQPQHF

length: 13
D: NA
size: NA
V: TRBV19
J: TRBJ2-1
DNA: TGTGCCAGTAGTACCAACCGGGACTTAGAGCAGTTCTTC
CDR3: CASSTNRDLEQFF

length: 14
D: TRBD1
size: NA
V: TRBV6-5
J: TRBJ1-4
DNA: TGTGCCAGCAGCTGGACAGGGACTAATGAAAAACTGTTTTTT
CDR3: CASSWTGTNEKLFF

length: 16
D: TRBD1
size: NA
V: TRBV24-1
J: TRBJ2-7
DNA: TGTGCCACCAGTGATCCGACAGGGACCAATAGCTACGAGCAGTACTTC
CDR3: CATSDPTGTNSYEQYF

length: 15
D: TRBD2
size: once
V: TRBV5-6
J: TRBJ2-7
DNA: TGTGCCAGCAGCTTCAGCGGGGTTAGCTCCTACGAGCAGTACTTC
CDR3: CASSFSGVSSYEQYF

length: 14
D: TRBD2
size: NA
V: TRBV27
J: TRBJ2-7
DNA: TGTGCCAGCAGTTTAACTAGCGGGGCCTACGAGCAGTACTTC
CDR3: CASSLTSGAYEQYF

length: 15
D: NA
size: NA
V: TRBV7-3
J: TRBJ2-2
DNA: TGTGCCAGCAGCTTAGGGACTCCCGGGACCGGGGAGCTGTTTTTT
CDR3: CASSLGTPGTGELFF

length: 11
D: NA
size: NA
V: TRBV11-2
J: TRBJ2-1
DNA: TGTGCCAGCAGCCCAAATCATGAGCAGTTCTTC
CDR3: CASSPNHEQFF

length: 17
D: TRBD2
size: NA
V: TRBV3-1/TRBV3-2
J: TRBJ2-2
DNA: TGTGCCAGCAGCCAAGTCGCAGCGGGAGCTCATACCGGGGAGCTGTTTTTT
CDR3: CASSQVAAGAHTGELFF

length: 15
D: TRBD1
size: NA
V: TRBV19
J: TRBJ1-1
DNA: TGTGCCAGTAGTACGAGGGACAGTATGAACACTGAAGCTTTCTTT
CDR3: CASSTRDSMNTEAFF

length: 15
D: NA
size: NA
V: TRBV9
J: TRBJ2-7
DNA: TGTGCCAGCAGTCTGACCGCTAGCGAAGTCTACGAGCAGTACTTC
CDR3: CASSLTASEVYEQYF

length: 15
D: NA
size: NA
V: TRBV30
J: TRBJ1-3
DNA: TGTGCCTGGAGTGTTGGCGGCCACTCTGGAAACACCATATATTTT
CDR3: CAWSVGGHSGNTIYF

length: 12
D: NA
size: NA
V: TRBV10-2
J: TRBJ2-7
DNA: TGCGCCAGTAGGGACATCGATTACGAGCAGTACTTC
CDR3: CASRDIDYEQYF

length: 12
D: NA
size: once
V: TRBV27
J: TRBJ1-2
DNA: TGTGCCAGCAGTCCGTCTAACTATGGCTACACCTTC
CDR3: CASSPSNYGYTF

length: 18
D: TRBD2
size: NA
V: TRBV24-1
J: TRBJ2-1
DNA: TGTGCCACCAGTGATCTTGGACTAGCGGGTCCCTCGAACAATGAGCAGTTCTTC
CDR3: CATSDLGLAGPSNNEQFF

length: 13
D: NA
size: NA
V: TRBV3-1/TRBV3-2
J: TRBJ2-3
DNA: TGTGCCAGCAGATTACAGGGATCAGATACGCAGTATTTT
CDR3: CASRLQGSDTQYF

length: 13
D: NA
size: NA
V: TRBV9
J: TRBJ2-1
DNA: TGTGCCAGCAGCGTGGACAATCCTGATGAGCAGTTCTTC
CDR3: CASSVDNPDEQFF

length: 14
D: TRBD2
size: NA
V: TRBV7-2
J: TRBJ2-7
DNA: TGTGCCAGCAGCCCAAGGGTGCGGGAGGGCGAGCAGTACTTC
CDR3: CASSPRVREGEQYF

length: 16
D: NA
size: NA
V: TRBV7-9
J: TRBJ2-1
DNA: TGTGCCAGCAGCCACCTTGTGAGCGGGTTTAGAGATGAGCAGTTCTTC
CDR3: CASSHLVSGFRDEQFF